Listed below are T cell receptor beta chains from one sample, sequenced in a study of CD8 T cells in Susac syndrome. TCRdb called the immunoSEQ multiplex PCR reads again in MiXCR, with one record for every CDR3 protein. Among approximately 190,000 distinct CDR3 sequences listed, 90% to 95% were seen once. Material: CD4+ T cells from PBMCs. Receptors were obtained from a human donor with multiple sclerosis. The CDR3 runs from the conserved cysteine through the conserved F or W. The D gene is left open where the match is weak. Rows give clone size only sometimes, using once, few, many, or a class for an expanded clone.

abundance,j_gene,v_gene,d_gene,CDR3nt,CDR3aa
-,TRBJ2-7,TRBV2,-,TGTGCCAGCAGTGACAGTATACGGCAGTACTTC,CASSDSIRQYF
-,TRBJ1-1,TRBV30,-,TGTGCCTGGAGTCCAGGACCGAACACTGAAGCTTTCTTT,CAWSPGPNTEAFF
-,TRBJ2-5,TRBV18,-,TGTGCCAGCTCACGACTCCGGGACCAAGAGACCCAGTACTTC,CASSRLRDQETQYF
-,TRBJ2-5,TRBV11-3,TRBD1,TGTGCCAGCAGCTCAGCGGGACAGGGGTTTCGAGAGACCCAGTACTTC,CASSSAGQGFRETQYF
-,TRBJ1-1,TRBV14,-,TGTGCCAGCAGCCAGGTTTTCGGCACTGAAGCTTTCTTT,CASSQVFGTEAFF
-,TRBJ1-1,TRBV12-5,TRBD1,TGTGCTAGTGGTTTGGTACTAGGACAGGGGGTGAACACTGAAGCTTTCTTT,CASGLVLGQGVNTEAFF
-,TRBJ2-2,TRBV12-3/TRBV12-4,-,TGTGCCAGCTCACCAGGACTCAACACCGGGGAGCTGTTTTTT,CASSPGLNTGELFF
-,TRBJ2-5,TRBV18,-,TGTGCCAGCTCAGGAGGGACGCCGGGCGGGGAGACCCAGTACTTC,CASSGGTPGGETQYF
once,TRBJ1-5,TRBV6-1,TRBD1,TGTGCCAGCAGCCGAGCGCAGGGGGCGGGTGTGAATCAGCCCCAGCATTTT,CASSRAQGAGVNQPQHF
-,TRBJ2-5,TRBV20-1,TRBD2,TGCAGTGGACTAGCGGGGGGCGTAATGGAGACCCAGTACTTC,CSGLAGGVMETQYF
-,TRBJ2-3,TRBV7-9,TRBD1,TGTGCCAGCAGCAGGGGACAGGGGGCGTTCACAGATACGCAGTATTTT,CASSRGQGAFTDTQYF
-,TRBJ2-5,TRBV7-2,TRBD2,TGTGCCAGCAGCCATAGCGGGGGGATTCTCCAAGAGACCCAGTACTTC,CASSHSGGILQETQYF
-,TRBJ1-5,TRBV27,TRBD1,TGTGCCAGGTTGCCAGACAGGGGCAATCAGCCCCAGCATTTT,CARLPDRGNQPQHF
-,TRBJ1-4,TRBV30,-,TGTGCCTGGAGTGCATCGACAGGCGGAGAAAAACTGTTTTTT,CAWSASTGGEKLFF
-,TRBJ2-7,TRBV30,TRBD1,TGTGCCTGGAGATTGGGACAGGTGGGGTACGAGCAGTACTTC,CAWRLGQVGYEQYF
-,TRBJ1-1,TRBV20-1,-,TGCAGTGCCCAAGGGGAGGCCAACACTGAAGCTTTCTTT,CSAQGEANTEAFF
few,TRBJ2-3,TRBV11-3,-,TGTGCCAGCAGCTTACAAGGGATGAGCAATACGCAGTATTTT,CASSLQGMSNTQYF
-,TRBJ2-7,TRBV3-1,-,TGTGCCAGCAGCCAAGATGGGGGGACCGGCTCCTACGAGCAGTACTTC,CASSQDGGTGSYEQYF
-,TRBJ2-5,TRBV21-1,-,TGTGCCAGCAGCCATCTGGCGGGGAGGGAGGAGACCCAGTACTTC,CASSHLAGREETQYF
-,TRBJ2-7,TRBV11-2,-,TGTGCCAGCAGCTTCCAGTCTATTTTCCCGGGGCAAGTGCAGTACTTC,CASSFQSIFPGQVQYF
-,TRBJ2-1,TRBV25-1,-,TGTGCCAGCAGTGAGTTGTGGGTGAGTGAGCAGTTCTTC,CASSELWVSEQFF
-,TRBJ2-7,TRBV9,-,TGTGCCAGCAGCGTAGGCTCGGAGGCACTTTACGAGCAGTACTTC,CASSVGSEALYEQYF
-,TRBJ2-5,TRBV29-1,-,TGCAGCGTATGCAGGGGGGGAGAGACCCAGTACTTC,CSVCRGGETQYF
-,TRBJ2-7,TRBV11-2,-,TGTGCCAGCAGCCAGTGGGGGGGGCCCCCCTACGAGCAGTACTTC,CASSQWGGPPYEQYF
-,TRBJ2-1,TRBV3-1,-,TGTGCCAGCAGCCCAACGGTTGGGGTTGGTGAGCAGTTCTTC,CASSPTVGVGEQFF
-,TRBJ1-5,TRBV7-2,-,TGTGCCAGCAGCCGACCCGAGGGCAATCAGCCCCAGCATTTT,CASSRPEGNQPQHF
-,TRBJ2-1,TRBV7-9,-,TGTGCCAGCAGCTTAGAGGGACTGGGAAACAATGAGCAGTTCTTC,CASSLEGLGNNEQFF
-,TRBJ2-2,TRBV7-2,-,TGTGCCAGCAGCTCCAGAAAGGCCGGGGAGCTGTTTTTT,CASSSRKAGELFF
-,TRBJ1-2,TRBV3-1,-,TGTGCCAGCAGCCAAGCAGTGACGGGCTACACCTTC,CASSQAVTGYTF
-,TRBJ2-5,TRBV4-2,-,TGTGCCAGCAGCCAAAGCGTGGGGTACCAAGAGACCCAGTACTTC,CASSQSVGYQETQYF
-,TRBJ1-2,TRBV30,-,TGTGCCTGGCGGGGGCAGGCGGGCTATGGCTACACCTTC,CAWRGQAGYGYTF
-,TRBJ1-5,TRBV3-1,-,TGTGCCAGCAGCCAAGAAGGGTATCAGCCCCAGCATTTT,CASSQEGYQPQHF
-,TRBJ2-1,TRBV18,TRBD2,TGTGCCAGCTCCCAGCCCGGGAGGGTGCAGTTCTTC,CASSQPGRVQFF
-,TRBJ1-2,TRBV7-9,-,TGTGCCAGCAGCCCCTCCACCGGGGGCAGTTACGGCTACACCTTC,CASSPSTGGSYGYTF
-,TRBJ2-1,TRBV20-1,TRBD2,TGCAGTGCTAGAGATTCGGGAGGCCCCGGGGATGAGCAGTTCTTC,CSARDSGGPGDEQFF
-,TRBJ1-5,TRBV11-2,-,TGTGCCAGCAGCTTAGAGGGGAGTCAGCCCCAGCATTTT,CASSLEGSQPQHF
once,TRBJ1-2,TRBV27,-,TGTGCCAGCAGTTCACTGGAGGGTGGCTACACCTTC,CASSSLEGGYTF
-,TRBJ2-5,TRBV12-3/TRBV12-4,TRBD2,TGTGCCAGCAGTTTCGGACTAGCGGGGGGGCCGAGAGAGACCCAGTACTTC,CASSFGLAGGPRETQYF
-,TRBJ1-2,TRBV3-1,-,TGTGCCAGCAGCCAAGGGTACAACTATGGCTACACCTTC,CASSQGYNYGYTF
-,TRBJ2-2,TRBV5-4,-,TGTGCCAGCAGCTTCTCAGGGGAGGCCGGGGAGCTGTTTTTT,CASSFSGEAGELFF
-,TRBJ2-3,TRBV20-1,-,TGCAGTGCTACCCCAGATACGCAGTATTTT,CSATPDTQYF
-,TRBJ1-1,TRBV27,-,TGTGCCAGCAGTTTATTCCGGAACACTGAAGCTTTCTTT,CASSLFRNTEAFF
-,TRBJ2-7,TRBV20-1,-,TGCAGTGCTCCAACCCCGGCTAATCGGTACGAGCAGTACTTC,CSAPTPANRYEQYF
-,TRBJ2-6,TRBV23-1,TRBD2,TGCGCCAGCAGTCAATATCGTAGCGGGCGAAGCTCTGGGGCCAACGTCCTGACTTTC,CASSQYRSGRSSGANVLTF
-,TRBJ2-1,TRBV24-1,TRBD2,TGTGCCACCAGTGATCCTGGGACTAGCGGGAGAGTAAATGAGCAGTTCTTC,CATSDPGTSGRVNEQFF
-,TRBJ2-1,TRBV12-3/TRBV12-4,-,TGTGCCAGCAGTCCTAACGGGGGATACAATGAGCAGTTCTTC,CASSPNGGYNEQFF
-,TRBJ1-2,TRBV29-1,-,TGCAGCGTCGATATCGGAGTGGGCTATGGCTACACCTTC,CSVDIGVGYGYTF